A single sample gave rise to the 18 T cell receptor beta chains below, sequenced in a study of OX40 agonist ivuxolimab in advanced cancers. TCRdb's copy holds only in-frame clones and misses some; the assay was immunoSEQ multiplex PCR. The table includes 75,000 to 95,000 clones, over 80% detected once. The sequences come from CD4+ or CD8+ T cells sorted from blood, collected in a trial of the OX40 agonist ivuxolimab. The source is an adult with an advanced solid tumor such as melanoma, head and neck, liver or kidney cancer.

The chain uses TRBV6-1 and TRBJ1-2, with D possibly matching TRBD1 (6 bases). The V end was cut by 3 bases, the J end by 4 bases, with 21 bases between. This CDR3 is 17 amino acids long. CDR1 is MNHNS, CDR2 SASEGT, per germline. The CDR3 bases are TGTGCCAGCAGTGAGGAGCTGACAGGCCTTAACACCTATGGCTACACCTTC. Residues: CASSEELTGLNTYGYTF.

V usage is TRBV2 and J usage is TRBJ2-3; D tentatively fits TRBD1 or TRBD2 (5 bases each). Germline V gene data show CDR1 as SNHLY and CDR2 as FYNNEI. The V gene lost 3 bases and the J gene lost 15 bases, with 16 bases spanning the gap. The CDR3 consists of 12 residues. The CDR3 here is CASSEGTPAPYF. DNA of the CDR3: TGTGCCAGCAGTGAGGGGACCCCGGCCCCTTATTTT.

The gene calls are TRBV30 and TRBJ1-2; perhaps TRBD1 as D (6 bases). V was cut by 0 bases and J by 3 bases, with 29 bases left in between. The CDR3 is made up of 20 amino acids. Germline V lookup: CDR1 GTSNPN, CDR2 SVGIG (reference sequence). Here the CDR3 reads CAWSVRDLSGATPFYYGYTF. The CDR3 DNA sequence: TGTGCCTGGAGTGTACGGGATCTCTCAGGGGCCACCCCTTTCTACTATGGCTACACCTTC.

The rearrangement links TRBV7-9 to TRBJ1-1; D unclear. The germline gives CDR1 SEHNR, CDR2 FQNEAQ (reference sequence). The CDR3 sequence is 12 residues long. The V end was cut by 5 bases, the J end by 5 bases, with 9 bases between. The CDR3 DNA sequence: TGTGCCAGCAGCCCCCCGGTAACTGAAGCTTTCTTT. Translation gives CASSPPVTEAFF. The entire variable domain, with the rest obtained from reference TRBV7-9 and TRBJ1-1, is as follows: DTGVSQNPRHKITKRGQNVTFRCDPISEHNRLYWYRQTLGQGPEFLTYFQNEAQLEKSRLLSDRFSAERPKGSFSTLEIQRTEQGDSAMYLCASSPPVTEAFFGQGTRLTVV.

The chain carries TRBV7-6 and TRBJ2-6; D gene ambiguous. Trimming stripped 9 bases from V and 2 bases from J, with 14 bases between. Germline CDR1 and CDR2: SGHVS and FNYEAQ. The CDR3 sequence is 15 residues long. In DNA, the CDR3 is TGTGCCAGTCATTCCCGTACAACTGGGGCCAACGTCCTGACTTTC. Translated, it gives CASHSRTTGANVLTF.

This chain connects TRBV27 to TRBJ2-7; the D is unclear. Germline values: CDR1 MNHEY, CDR2 SMNVEV (reference sequence). V was pared by 6 bases and J by 4 bases, with 16 bases between. The CDR3 runs to 14 residues. For the CDR3, the DNA is TGTGCCAGCAGCCTGAAAGCGTTACAGTACGAGCAGTACTTC. Its translation: CASSLKALQYEQYF.

This clone was seen a few times. This chain connects TRBV7-9 to TRBJ2-7; D is tentatively TRBD1 or TRBD2 (5 bases each). The CDR3 consists of 18 residues. Trimming took 4 bases from V and 3 from J, leaving 25 bases between them. Germline V CDR1 and CDR2: SEHNR, FQNEAQ (reference sequence). CDR3 region: CASSSHQNKGRGLYEQYF. CDR3 in DNA: TGTGCCAGCAGCTCCCACCAAAACAAGGGACGGGGCCTCTACGAGCAGTACTTC.

This clone was detected many times. V usage is TRBV11-1 and J usage is TRBJ1-2; D may be TRBD1 (6 bases). Germline V CDR1 and CDR2: SGHAT, FQDESV (reference sequence). The CDR3 covers 13 residues. V was trimmed by 4 bases and J by 3 bases, leaving 9 bases between them. The CDR3 nucleotides are TGTGCCAGCAGCTCTCGGACAGACTATGGCTACACCTTC. Translation: CASSSRTDYGYTF.

The rearrangement joins TRBV15 to TRBJ1-5; TRBD1 might be the D (6 bases). CDR1 LNHNV and CDR2 YYDKDF come from the germline V gene (reference sequence). V was pared by 3 bases and J by 7 bases, with 7 bases between. The CDR3 loop spans 12 amino acids. The CDR3 DNA reads TGTGCCACCAGCAGGCAGGGGCAGCCCCAGCATTTT. This encodes CATSRQGQPQHF. The variable domain in full, with the rest retrieved from reference TRBV15 and TRBJ1-5, is DAMVIQNPRYQVTQFGKPVTLSCSQTLNHNVMYWYQQKSSQAPKLLFHYYDKDFNNEADTPDNFQSRRPNTSFCFLDIRSPGLGDTAMYLCATSRQGQPQHFGDGTRLSIL.

The J gene is TRBJ1-2, the V gene TRBV5-6, with 8 bases that match TRBD1. Looked up from germline, CDR1 is SGHDT and CDR2 is YYEEEE. J was trimmed by 7 bases and V by 1 base; bases with no gene match: 3. This CDR3 region has 13 residues. CDR3 coding DNA: TGTGCCAGCAGCTTGCAGGGGGCCTTTGGCTACACCTTC. It is translated as CASSLQGAFGYTF.

This clone showed up just once. The gene calls are TRBV7-9 and TRBJ2-5; D possibly corresponds to TRBD2 (6 bases). This CDR3 contains 16 residues. Germline V CDR1 and CDR2: SEHNR, FQNEAQ (reference sequence). With 2 bases removed from V and 2 bases from J, the gap between germline ends came to 15 bases. This CDR3 is CASSLRAGLLQETQYF. CDR3 nucleotides: TGTGCCAGCAGCTTACGTGCGGGACTCCTACAAGAGACCCAGTACTTC. Full variable domain (missing parts from reference TRBV7-9 and TRBJ2-5): DTGVSQNPRHKITKRGQNVTFRCDPISEHNRLYWYRQTLGQGPEFLTYFQNEAQLEKSRLLSDRFSAERPKGSFSTLEIQRTEQGDSAMYLCASSLRAGLLQETQYFGPGTRLLVL.

The chain has TRBV6-6 and TRBJ2-7; 10 bases map to TRBD1. Germline V gene sequence: CDR1 MNHNY, CDR2 SVGAGI (reference sequence). The CDR3 runs to 15 residues. With 5 bases clipped from V and 4 bases from J, the junction kept 8 bases outside the gene matches. The CDR3 is CASSTGQGPSYEQYF. CDR3 DNA sequence: TGTGCCAGCAGTACGGGACAGGGGCCATCGTACGAGCAGTACTTC.

CDR3 sequence (DNA): TGTGCCAGCAGTTCCCAACTAAGGCGCGAGACCCAGTACTTC. Translating gives CASSSQLRRETQYF. This chain connects TRBV7-8 to TRBJ2-5; D gene ambiguous. Germline CDR1 SGHVS, CDR2 FQNEAQ. This CDR3 has 14 amino acids. The germline V and J ends were trimmed by 6 bases and 5 bases, with 16 bases remaining between them.

The CDR3 DNA sequence: TGCGCCAGCACCCCCGTGGGGGGTGAAAAACTGTTTTTT. Its protein is CASTPVGGEKLFF. The V call is TRBV5-1, the J call TRBJ1-4; D is perhaps TRBD1 (5 bases). The CDR3 consists of 13 residues. The V and J ends lost 6 bases and 7 bases respectively, with 13 bases between them. Germline V gene data show CDR1 as SGHRS and CDR2 as YFSETQ.

J is TRBJ2-2 and V is TRBV5-1, with no clear D. Trimming removed 2 bases at V and 0 bases at J, with 5 bases between. The CDR3 is 14 amino acids. CDR1 and CDR2 (germline): SGHRS, YFSETQ. Here the CDR3 DNA reads TGCGCCAGCAGCTTACTTTCGAACACCGGGGAGCTGTTTTTT. Translated: CASSLLSNTGELFF.

V and J are TRBV13 and TRBJ2-7; 12 nucleotides match TRBD2. CDR3 size: 16 residues. CDR1 is PRHDT, CDR2 FYEKMQ, per germline (reference sequence). Trimming took 3 bases from V and 2 from J; bases not matched to a gene: 5. In DNA form, the CDR3 reads TGTGCCAGCAGCTTGGGTCTAGCGGGAGGGGCCTACGAGCAGTACTTC. Translation gives CASSLGLAGGAYEQYF.

This rearrangement joins TRBV27 to TRBJ2-3; D not resolved. There are 12 residues in the CDR3. Germline lookup yields CDR1 MNHEY and CDR2 SMNVEV (reference sequence). Between the trimmed V and J ends, which lost 10 bases and 1 base, there was a span of 9 bases. The CDR3 DNA follows: TGTGCCACTAGGTATGGCACAGATACGCAGTATTTT. As protein: CATRYGTDTQYF.

The chain recombines TRBV29-1 with TRBJ2-1; D ambiguous. CDR3 length: 15 residues. CDR1 is SQVTM, CDR2 ANQGSEA, per germline. The V end was cut by 0 bases, the J end by 2 bases, with 11 bases between. The CDR3 region is CSVEDPRTTYNEQFF. CDR3 nucleotide sequence: TGCAGCGTTGAAGACCCCCGGACCACCTACAATGAGCAGTTCTTC.